The 30 T cell receptor beta chains in this list originate from one sample, sequenced in a study of shared clonotypes between healthy human individuals. Repertoires were generated with immunoSEQ multiplex PCR, while TCRdb's copy carries only in-frame clones and drops some. The sample consists of approximately 1,500,000 clones, roughly 95% of them appearing once. Sequencing used naive CD4+ T cells sorted from blood. Described subset: CD45RA+ positively selected. The origin of the receptors is a man younger than 40 in good health.

The chain recombines TRBV19 with TRBJ2-3, with D possibly being TRBD1 (7 bases). V was cut by 7 bases and J by 0 bases, with 17 bases left in between. CDR1 is LNHDA and CDR2 is SQIVND in the germline V gene (reference sequence). This CDR3 spans 16 amino acids. CDR3 sequence reads: CASTPGGGGSTDTQYF. CDR3 DNA: TGTGCCAGTACCCCCGGAGGGGGCGGGAGCACAGATACGCAGTATTTT.

The J gene is TRBJ2-2, the V gene TRBV25-1; D call uncertain. The germline CDR1 and CDR2 sequences are MGHDK and SYGVNS. The ends were cut back, 4 bases at V and 5 bases at J, with 2 bases in the middle. The CDR3 length is 11 residues. The DNA for the CDR3 is TGTGCCAGCAGTGTAACCGGGGAGCTGTTTTTT. Amino acids: CASSVTGELFF.

This clone was seen a single time. The chain has TRBV7-2 and TRBJ2-1; 11 bases are shared with TRBD2. Germline loops: CDR1 SGHTA, CDR2 FQGNSA. The CDR3 has 15 amino acids. Trimming removed 1 base from V and 6 bases from J; junction bases left unmatched: 2. The CDR3 DNA sequence: TGTGCCAGCAGCTTAGGGACTAGCGGGCGCAATGAGCAGTTCTTC. The encoded protein is CASSLGTSGRNEQFF.

This rearrangement joins TRBV10-1 to TRBJ2-6, with 7 nucleotides matching TRBD1. Germline CDR1 reads WNHNN; CDR2 reads SYGVQD (reference sequence). Unmatched junction bases numbered 9, after V lost 7 bases and J lost 0 bases. CDR3 length: 17 amino acids. CDR3: CASTGQAESSGANVLTF. The CDR3 DNA is TGCGCCAGCACTGGACAGGCTGAGAGCTCTGGGGCCAACGTCCTGACTTTC.

The chain combines TRBV10-3 with TRBJ2-3; a weak D match, TRBD2 (6 bases). CDR3 length: 14 amino acids. V was trimmed by 2 bases and J by 6 bases, leaving 12 bases between them. From germline, CDR1 is ENHRY and CDR2 SYGVKD. DNA for the CDR3: TGTGCCATCAGTGAGGAAGGAGGGGCCGATACGCAGTATTTT. Its protein product is CAISEEGGADTQYF.

V usage is TRBV10-3 and J usage is TRBJ1-4; the D gene is possibly TRBD1 (6 bases). Per germline, CDR1 ENHRY and CDR2 SYGVKD. CDR3 length: 16 residues. Trimming removed 11 bases from V and 7 bases from J, with 26 bases in between. The CDR3 region is CASRRGGQGGAEKLFF. CDR3 nucleotide sequence: TGTGCCTCCCGCCGGGGGGGGCAGGGAGGGGCTGAAAAACTGTTTTTT.

The chain carries TRBV9 and TRBJ1-5; 7 bases are shared with TRBD1. The germline V gene has CDR1 SGDLS and CDR2 YYNGEE. The CDR3 is 14 amino acids. The V and J ends lost 3 bases and 1 base, in that order; junction bases with no gene match: 1. CDR3 in DNA: TGTGCCAGCAGCGCACAGGGGAGCAATCAGCCCCAGCATTTT. The encoded protein is CASSAQGSNQPQHF.

The chain is built from TRBV9 and TRBJ2-1; 8 positions agree with TRBD2. The V segment lost 0 bases and the J segment 2 bases; nucleotides outside the gene matches: 4. Germline-derived CDR1 and CDR2 are SGDLS and YYNGEE. This CDR3 region has 16 residues. The CDR3 here is CASSVVAGRAYNEQFF. CDR3 bases: TGTGCCAGCAGCGTAGTGGCCGGGAGGGCCTACAATGAGCAGTTCTTC.

The rearrangement uses TRBV2 and TRBJ2-2; D uncertain. V lost 4 bases and J 3 bases, leaving 18 bases between the germline ends. Germline V CDR1 and CDR2: SNHLY, FYNNEI. The CDR3 extends over 17 amino acids. This CDR3 is CASSVSPRWADTGELFF. For the CDR3, the DNA is TGTGCCAGCAGTGTTTCCCCCCGTTGGGCCGACACCGGGGAGCTGTTTTTT.

This clone has just a few counts. This chain uses TRBV7-8 with TRBJ1-1; 7 bases match TRBD1. V trimming: 0 bases; J trimming: 0 bases; junction bases outside the gene matches: 16. Germline V gene data show CDR1 as SGHVS and CDR2 as FQNEAQ. This CDR3 spans 20 amino acids. The CDR3 DNA is TGTGCCAGCAGCTTAGCCCGAGTGGTTGACAGGGCGCTTTTGAACACTGAAGCTTTCTTT. Translated, it gives CASSLARVVDRALLNTEAFF.

The chain couples TRBV10-2 to TRBJ1-1; D is perhaps TRBD1 (6 bases). The V gene's germline CDR1 is WSHSY and CDR2 SAAADI. The CDR3 has 15 residues. With 5 bases removed from V and 1 base from J, the gap between germline ends came to 14 bases. In DNA, the CDR3 is TGCGCCAGCAGTCAGGGGCGATACAGGAACACTGAAGCTTTCTTT. Translating it yields CASSQGRYRNTEAFF.

This chain joins TRBV10-3 and TRBJ2-7; tentative D call: TRBD1 (6 bases). The ends were cut back, 2 bases at V and 0 bases at J, with 14 bases in the middle. CDR3 length: 16 residues. Germline CDR1 and CDR2: ENHRY and SYGVKD. The CDR3: CAISEVATGSSYEQYF. In DNA form, the CDR3 reads TGTGCCATCAGTGAGGTGGCCACAGGGAGCTCCTACGAGCAGTACTTC.

This rearrangement joins TRBV27 to TRBJ2-5, with D possibly matching TRBD2 (6 bases). This CDR3 is built from 15 residues. Per germline, CDR1 MNHEY and CDR2 SMNVEV (reference sequence). Trimming took off 3 bases at V and 2 bases at J, with 13 bases between the two ends. The DNA of the CDR3 is TGTGCCAGCAGTTTGGGAGCGGGCAGTCAAGAGACCCAGTACTTC. Translated: CASSLGAGSQETQYF.

CDR3 residues: CASSQRGQAYTGELFF. CDR3 nucleotide sequence: TGTGCCAGCAGCCAGAGGGGACAGGCATACACCGGGGAGCTGTTTTTT. V is TRBV5-4 and J is TRBJ2-2, with 8 bases aligning to TRBD1. The CDR3 is 16 amino acids. The germline gives CDR1 SGHNT, CDR2 YYREEE (reference sequence). V lost 4 bases, J lost 3 bases, and 8 bases stayed unmatched.

In its sample, this clone was seen once. CDR3 sequence: CASSPSGTSGRPITDTQYF. CDR3 coding DNA: TGCGCCAGCAGCCCATCGGGGACTAGCGGGAGGCCCATCACAGATACGCAGTATTTT. This chain links TRBV5-1 with TRBJ2-3, with 15 nucleotides matching TRBD2. CDR1 is SGHRS and CDR2 is YFSETQ in the germline V gene. After removal of 4 bases from V and 2 bases from J, the junction contained 11 bases not matched to a gene. The CDR3 runs to 19 residues.

This rearrangement joins TRBV11-3 to TRBJ2-2, with D possibly matching TRBD1 (6 bases). Trimming took off 3 bases at V and 0 bases at J, with 14 bases between the two ends. Germline V gene lookup returns CDR1 SGHNT and CDR2 YENEEA. This CDR3 comprises 17 residues. The CDR3 loop reads CASSFELGQPNTGELFF. CDR3 nucleotides: TGTGCCAGCAGCTTCGAATTGGGACAACCGAACACCGGGGAGCTGTTTTTT.

The chain employs TRBV5-8 and TRBJ2-2; D remains ambiguous. CDR1 and CDR2 (germline): SGHTS, YDEGEE. Deletions cut 4 bases from V and 0 bases from J, with 13 bases between. This CDR3 region has 16 residues. The CDR3 DNA follows: TGTGCCAGCAGCCCCTATGTGGGGTCGAACACCGGGGAGCTGTTTTTT. Amino acids: CASSPYVGSNTGELFF.

CDR3 bases: TGCGCCAGCAGCCCCTTTGACAGGGAAGTCAATGAGCAGTTCTTC. It encodes CASSPFDREVNEQFF. The chain is built from TRBV5-1 and TRBJ2-1; TRBD1 aligns across 7 bases. Looked up from germline, CDR1 is SGHRS and CDR2 is YFSETQ. V was pared by 4 bases and J by 6 bases, with 10 bases of the junction left unmatched. The CDR3 loop spans 15 amino acids.

The genes are TRBV4-1 and TRBJ2-3; TRBD1 agrees at 8 bases. V was clipped by 6 bases and J by 6 bases; unmatched bases: 2. This CDR3 comprises 12 residues. CDR1 MGHRA and CDR2 YSYEKL come from the germline V gene. The CDR3 reads CASSRTGDTQYF. Written as DNA, the CDR3 is TGCGCCAGCAGTCGGACAGGGGATACGCAGTATTTT.

The CDR3 region has the DNA TGTGCCAGCAGCTTAGATCTACTCGGGGAGCTGTTTTTT. This translates into CASSLDLLGELFF. The chain couples TRBV7-2 to TRBJ2-2; D not resolved. The CDR3 consists of 13 residues. Deletions cut 1 base from V and 7 bases from J, with 7 bases between. Germline V gene sequence: CDR1 SGHTA, CDR2 FQGNSA.

The rearrangement joins TRBV28 to TRBJ1-3; no reliable D call. The ends were cut back, 9 bases at V and 1 base at J, with 7 bases in the middle. CDR1 is MDHEN and CDR2 is SYDVKM in the germline V gene. The CDR3 extends over 12 amino acids. DNA of the CDR3: TGTGCCAGTTGTAGGTCTGGAAACACCATATATTTT. The encoded protein is CASCRSGNTIYF.

This clone was seen a single time. V is TRBV18 and J is TRBJ2-7; D gene uncertain. The length of the CDR3 is 15 residues. The germline CDR1 and CDR2 sequences are KGHSH and LQKENI. V lost 1 base to trimming and J lost 3 bases, with 13 bases between them. DNA for the CDR3: TGTGCCAGCTCACCACAGGTTCAAGCCTACTACGAGCAGTACTTC. Translated, it gives CASSPQVQAYYEQYF.

The V call is TRBV7-6, the J call TRBJ2-2; a possible D gene is TRBD2 (5 bases). Germline CDR1 SGHVS, CDR2 FNYEAQ. CDR3 size: 15 residues. V dropped 2 bases and J dropped 3 bases, with 10 bases sitting between them. This CDR3 reads CASSLSWGDTGELFF. The DNA of the CDR3 is TGTGCCAGCAGCTTATCGTGGGGAGACACCGGGGAGCTGTTTTTT.

The chain uses TRBV7-2 and TRBJ2-1; D not certain. The germline V gene has CDR1 SGHTA and CDR2 FQGNSA. The V end was cut by 1 base, the J end by 2 bases, with 6 bases between. The CDR3 consists of 14 residues. CDR3 sequence (DNA): TGTGCCAGCAGCTTAGGGCTCCCCTACAATGAGCAGTTCTTC. Its protein product is CASSLGLPYNEQFF.

The chain couples TRBV7-3 to TRBJ2-7; possibly TRBD1 for D (6 bases). Germline V CDR1 and CDR2: SGHTA, FQGTGA. Trimming took 4 bases from V and 6 from J, leaving 19 bases between them. This CDR3 has 15 residues. The CDR3 DNA reads as TGTGCCAGCAGCTCCGCCCCGGTGACAGGAGGCGAGCAGTACTTC. Translated: CASSSAPVTGGEQYF. The whole variable domain, filled in from reference TRBV7-3 and TRBJ2-7, reads GAGVSQTPSNKVTEKGKYVELRCDPISGHTALYWYRQSLGQGPEFLIYFQGTGAADDSGLPNDRFFAVRPEGSVSTLKIQRTERGDSAVYLCASSSAPVTGGEQYFGPGTRLTVT.

The genes are TRBV7-9 and TRBJ2-6, with D uncertain. V was pared by 2 bases and J by 1 base, with 3 bases between. The CDR3 spans 14 residues. The V gene's germline CDR1 is SEHNR and CDR2 FQNEAQ (reference sequence). CDR3 DNA: TGTGCCAGCAGCTTACCTTCTGGGGCCAACGTCCTGACTTTC. It translates to CASSLPSGANVLTF.

This clone appeared a single time. CDR3 loop: CASSVISGPPETQYF. The CDR3 DNA reads TGTGCCAGCAGCGTTATTAGCGGACCTCCAGAGACCCAGTACTTC. The V gene is TRBV9, the J gene TRBJ2-5, with D possibly being TRBD2 (6 bases). In germline, CDR1 is SGDLS, CDR2 YYNGEE. V was pared by 2 bases and J by 4 bases, with 15 bases between. The CDR3 is 15 residues long.

Concerning this clone itself: The same CDR3 also results from other DNA sequences found in this sample. The rearrangement links TRBV7-2 to TRBJ1-3; D may be TRBD1 (5 bases). Germline V CDR1 and CDR2: SGHTA, FQGNSA. V was clipped by 5 bases and J by 2 bases, with 7 bases between them. CDR3 length: 13 amino acids. CDR3: CASSPGPGNTIYF. In nucleotides, the CDR3 is TGTGCCAGCAGCCCGGGACCTGGAAACACCATATATTTT.

The V call is TRBV5-1, the J call TRBJ2-2, with TRBD1 identical over 9 bases. The V gene end was trimmed by 4 bases and the J gene end by 5 bases; junction bases not matched to a gene: 12. Germline assignment: CDR1 SGHRS and CDR2 YFSETQ. The CDR3 totals 17 residues. Here the CDR3 reads CASSTGQGRMGTGELFF. CDR3 sequence (DNA): TGCGCCAGCAGCACGGGACAGGGACGAATGGGAACCGGGGAGCTGTTTTTT.

The V gene is TRBV6-6, the J gene TRBJ2-5, with TRBD2 as a possible D gene (6 bases). V dropped 5 bases and J dropped 3 bases, with 19 bases sitting between them. The CDR3 has 16 amino acids. CDR1 and CDR2 from the germline V gene are MNHNY and SVGAGI (reference sequence). Written as DNA, the CDR3 is TGTGCCAGCAGTCCGACTGGAGGGACCGGGAAAGAGACCCAGTACTTC. This encodes CASSPTGGTGKETQYF.